This is a list of T cell receptor beta chains from one sample in a study of neurological immune-mediated disorders. TCRdb re-called the 5' RACE reads through MiXCR, storing one row per CDR3 protein. The sample shows 25,000 to 30,000 distinct CDR3 sequences, roughly 12% of them seen only once. The sample consisted of PBMCs. The receptor source for this set is a woman aged 60 to 75 in good health. Both conserved end residues are part of each CDR3. The D gene is left open where the match is weak. The listing skips clone size in some rows; elsewhere it reads once, few, many or a size class.

v_call	d_call	clone_size	j_call	cdr3_nt	cdr3_aa
TRBV7-9	TRBD2	many	TRBJ2-3	TGTGCCAGCAGCTCATGGACTAGCGGGGGCTTTAGCACAGATACGCAGTATTTT	CASSSWTSGGFSTDTQYF
TRBV5-1	TRBD2	many	TRBJ2-5	TGCGCCAGCAGCTTACCTAGCGGGGGGGCCGGGACCCAGTACTTC	CASSLPSGGAGTQYF
TRBV5-1	TRBD2	many	TRBJ2-3	TGCGCCAGCAGCTTGGTGGGGGGGAGCGATACGCAGTATTTT	CASSLVGGSDTQYF
TRBV7-2	NA	many	TRBJ1-1	TGTGCCAGCAGCTTAGGAGGAGGGACCAACACTGAAGCTTTCTTT	CASSLGGGTNTEAFF
TRBV7-8	TRBD1	NA	TRBJ1-1	TGTGCCAGCAGCCGCGGACAGGGTGCCACTGAAGCTTTCTTT	CASSRGQGATEAFF
TRBV20-1	NA	many	TRBJ1-6	TGCAGTGCTAGTACCGGGGGGGGTAATTCACCCCTCCACTTT	CSASTGGGNSPLHF
TRBV20-1	TRBD1	many	TRBJ2-7	TGCAGTGCTAGGGTCTCCGGGACAGGCTCCTTCTCCGAGCAGTACTTC	CSARVSGTGSFSEQYF
TRBV28	TRBD2	many	TRBJ2-1	TGTGCCAGCAGTTCTAGCGGGGGGTCCTACAATGAGCAGTTCTTC	CASSSSGGSYNEQFF
TRBV6-6	NA	many	TRBJ1-2	TGTGCCAGCAGTTACGGGGTACCCGGCTATGGCTACACCTTC	CASSYGVPGYGYTF
TRBV7-2	TRBD1	many	TRBJ2-2	TGTGCCAGCGGACAGGGGACCGGGGAGCTGTTTTTT	CASGQGTGELFF
TRBV5-5	TRBD2	many	TRBJ2-5	TGTGCCAGCAGCATCGGGGGGACCAACCAAGAGACCCAGTACTTC	CASSIGGTNQETQYF
TRBV7-9	NA	many	TRBJ2-2	TGTGCCAGCGGGTCCAGCATCGGGGAGCTGTTTTTT	CASGSSIGELFF
TRBV12-3/TRBV12-4	TRBD2	many	TRBJ2-1	TGTGCCAGCAGCCTATCGATTGGCGGGGGGGCCTACAATGAGCAGTTCTTC	CASSLSIGGGAYNEQFF
TRBV14	TRBD2	many	TRBJ2-1	TGTGCCAGCAGCCAAGAGTCGTGGACTAGCGGCTACAATGAGCAGTTCTTC	CASSQESWTSGYNEQFF
TRBV30	TRBD1	many	TRBJ1-6	TGTGCCTGGACCAAGGGGGCCCCCGAGTCTTCACCCCTCCACTTT	CAWTKGAPESSPLHF
TRBV20-1	NA	many	TRBJ1-2	TGCAGTGCTAGCCGTGCCCGGGGGAACTATGGCTACACCTTC	CSASRARGNYGYTF
TRBV4-1	TRBD2	many	TRBJ2-3	TGCGCCAGCAGCCAACCGGGACTAGCGCGCACAGATACGCAGTATTTT	CASSQPGLARTDTQYF
TRBV20-1	NA	many	TRBJ1-2	TGCAGTGCTAGAAGGCAGGGAGGTGGCTACACCTTC	CSARRQGGGYTF
TRBV5-1	NA	many	TRBJ2-1	TGCGCCAGCAGCTTGACTAGGACTATCAATGAGCAGTTCTTC	CASSLTRTINEQFF
TRBV7-2	TRBD1	many	TRBJ1-2	TGTGCCAGCAGCCACCCGACAGGGATTAACTATGGCTACACCTTC	CASSHPTGINYGYTF
TRBV24-1	NA	once	TRBJ2-2	TGTGCCACCAGTGATCCCTTGGACAAGAACACCGGGGAGCTGTTTTTT	CATSDPLDKNTGELFF
TRBV5-1	TRBD1	NA	TRBJ1-1	TGCGCCAGCAAGGAGCAGGGACAGCCGAACACTGAAGCTTTCTTT	CASKEQGQPNTEAFF
TRBV20-1	NA	many	TRBJ2-7	TGCAGTGCCAAAAAAGGACCGGGGCCAACCTCCTACGAGCAGTACTTC	CSAKKGPGPTSYEQYF
TRBV12-3/TRBV12-4	NA	many	TRBJ2-3	TGTGCCAGCAGTTTTAGGAGCACAGATACGCAGTATTTT	CASSFRSTDTQYF
TRBV7-8	TRBD1	many	TRBJ2-7	TGTGCCAGCAGCGCCCGATCCAGGACAGGGGACGAGCAGTACTTC	CASSARSRTGDEQYF
TRBV7-7	NA	many	TRBJ2-5	TGTGCCAGCAGCTTAGCCCAGGGGGAGACCCAGTACTTC	CASSLAQGETQYF
TRBV7-9	NA	many	TRBJ2-4	TGTGCCAGCAGCTTAGGGGTAGCCAAAAACATTCAGTACTTC	CASSLGVAKNIQYF
TRBV7-6	NA	few	TRBJ2-5	TGTGCCAGCAGTTTTCAAGAGACCCAGTACTTC	CASSFQETQYF
TRBV7-2	NA	many	TRBJ1-1	TGTGCCAGCAGCTTACAGGGCTTGAACACTGAAGCTTTCTTT	CASSLQGLNTEAFF
TRBV5-1	NA	many	TRBJ2-2	TGCGCCAGCAGCTATCCATTGGATCCAGGGACCGGGGAGCTGTTTTTT	CASSYPLDPGTGELFF
TRBV5-1	NA	many	TRBJ2-7	TGCGCCAGCAGCCCGGATGGAGGGGAATCCTACGAGCAGTACTTC	CASSPDGGESYEQYF
TRBV5-1	TRBD2	many	TRBJ2-3	TGCGCCAGCGCGTTGGGGGGGTCCGAAGATACGCAGTATTTT	CASALGGSEDTQYF
TRBV3-1	NA	many	TRBJ2-1	TGTGCCAGCAGCCGAGACCCAAGATTAACGTGGGATGAGCAGTTCTTC	CASSRDPRLTWDEQFF
TRBV5-1	TRBD2	NA	TRBJ2-2	TGCGCCAGCAGGCTTAGCGGGGGAAACACCGGGGAGCTGTTTTTT	CASRLSGGNTGELFF
TRBV5-1	NA	NA	TRBJ1-1	NA	CASSFYICSAIRAFRMNTEAFF
TRBV9	NA	many	TRBJ1-2	TGTGCCAGCAGCCTACAGAGCTATGGCTACACCTTC	CASSLQSYGYTF
TRBV28	TRBD2	NA	TRBJ2-7	TGTGCCAGCACACTGGGGGAGGGGACTCCCTACGAGCAGTACTTC	CASTLGEGTPYEQYF
TRBV7-2	NA	many	TRBJ2-7	TGTGCCAGCAGCTTAGGCCCCAGGTCGGGCGAGCAGTACTTC	CASSLGPRSGEQYF
TRBV3-1	TRBD1	many	TRBJ2-5	TGTGCCAGCAGCCAGGGGACAGGGGGCTTGAAGACCCAGTACTTC	CASSQGTGGLKTQYF
TRBV7-6	TRBD1	many	TRBJ2-5	TGTGCCAGCAGCTTCACGGGGACAGGGGAGGAGACCCAGTACTTC	CASSFTGTGEETQYF
TRBV10-3	NA	medium-sized	TRBJ1-2	TGTGCCATCAGTGAGACTACTCAGGGGACGGGCGGCTACACCTTC	CAISETTQGTGGYTF
TRBV5-1	NA	NA	TRBJ2-5	TGCGCCAACAGCGTTGAGTACCAAGGGACCCAGTACTTC	CANSVEYQGTQYF
TRBV20-1	TRBD1	NA	TRBJ2-7	TGCAGTGCTGACCCGGGACAGGGCTCCTACGAGCAGTACTTC	CSADPGQGSYEQYF
TRBV5-1	NA	NA	TRBJ1-1	TGCGCCAGCAGCTTACAGGGTGGAGGACTGAACACTGAAGCTTTCTTT	CASSLQGGGLNTEAFF
TRBV3-1	NA	many	TRBJ2-7	TGTGCCAGCAGCCAAGATAGCCTGGCCTACGAGCAGTACTTC	CASSQDSLAYEQYF
TRBV7-3	TRBD1	NA	TRBJ2-3	TGTGCCAGCAGCTTAACCGGGACAGGGCTTCAGTATTTT	CASSLTGTGLQYF
TRBV4-2	NA	many	TRBJ2-2	TGTGCCAGCAGCCAAAGCGGGACAGCTAACACCGGGGAGCTGTTTTTT	CASSQSGTANTGELFF
TRBV20-1	NA	many	TRBJ2-3	TGCAGTGCTAGAGGAGGGAGAACAGATACGCAGTATTTT	CSARGGRTDTQYF
TRBV7-6	TRBD2	many	TRBJ2-1	TGTGCCAGCAGCTTCGCGGGGGGGCCCCGTAATGAGCAGTTCTTC	CASSFAGGPRNEQFF
TRBV12-3/TRBV12-4	NA	many	TRBJ2-7	TGTGCCAGCCGAAAGGGCTACGAGCAGTACTTC	CASRKGYEQYF
TRBV7-2	NA	many	TRBJ1-5	TGTGCCAGCAGCTTAAATGGGGGAGGCAATCAGCCCCAGCATTTT	CASSLNGGGNQPQHF